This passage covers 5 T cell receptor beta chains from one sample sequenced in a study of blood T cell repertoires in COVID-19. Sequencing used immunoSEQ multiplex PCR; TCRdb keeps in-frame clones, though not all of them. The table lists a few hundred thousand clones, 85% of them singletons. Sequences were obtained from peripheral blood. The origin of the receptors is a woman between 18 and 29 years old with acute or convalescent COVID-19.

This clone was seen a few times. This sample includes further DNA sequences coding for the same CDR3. CDR3 sequence: CASSPDTYGYTF. The CDR3 region has the DNA TGCGCCAGCAGCCCGGACACCTATGGCTACACCTTC. The rearrangement links TRBV5-1 to TRBJ1-2, with a possible D match to TRBD1 (5 bases). Trimming cost V 4 bases and J 4 bases, with 8 bases left between them. The V gene's germline CDR1 is SGHRS and CDR2 YFSETQ. This CDR3 comprises 12 residues.

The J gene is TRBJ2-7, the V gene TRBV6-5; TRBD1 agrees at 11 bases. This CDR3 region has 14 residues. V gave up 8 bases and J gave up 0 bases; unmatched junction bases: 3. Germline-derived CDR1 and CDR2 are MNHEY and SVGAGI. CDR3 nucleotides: TGTGCCAGCGGGACAGGGGGGGGCTCCTACGAGCAGTACTTC. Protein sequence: CASGTGGGSYEQYF.

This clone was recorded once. The chain's CDR3 is CASSFGHMNTEAFF. CDR3 DNA sequence: TGTGCCAGCAGCTTCGGACACATGAACACTGAAGCTTTCTTT. The chain joins TRBV13 to TRBJ1-1; D possibly corresponds to TRBD1 (5 bases). The CDR3 contains 14 residues. Trimming removed 3 bases at V and 0 bases at J, with 8 bases between. Per germline, CDR1 PRHDT and CDR2 FYEKMQ (reference sequence).

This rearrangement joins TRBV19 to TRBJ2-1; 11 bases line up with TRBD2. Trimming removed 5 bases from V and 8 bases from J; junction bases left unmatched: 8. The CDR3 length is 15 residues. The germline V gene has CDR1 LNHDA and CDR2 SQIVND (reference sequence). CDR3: CASSRPLAGVDEQFF. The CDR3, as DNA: TGTGCCAGTAGTCGGCCACTAGCGGGAGTCGATGAGCAGTTCTTC.

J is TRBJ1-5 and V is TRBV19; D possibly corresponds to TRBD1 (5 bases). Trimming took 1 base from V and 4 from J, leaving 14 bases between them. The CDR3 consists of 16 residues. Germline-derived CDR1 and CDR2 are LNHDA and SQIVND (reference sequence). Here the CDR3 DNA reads TGTGCCAGTAGTATAGTCGGGGGGAAGGGAAATCAGCCCCAGCATTTT. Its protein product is CASSIVGGKGNQPQHF.